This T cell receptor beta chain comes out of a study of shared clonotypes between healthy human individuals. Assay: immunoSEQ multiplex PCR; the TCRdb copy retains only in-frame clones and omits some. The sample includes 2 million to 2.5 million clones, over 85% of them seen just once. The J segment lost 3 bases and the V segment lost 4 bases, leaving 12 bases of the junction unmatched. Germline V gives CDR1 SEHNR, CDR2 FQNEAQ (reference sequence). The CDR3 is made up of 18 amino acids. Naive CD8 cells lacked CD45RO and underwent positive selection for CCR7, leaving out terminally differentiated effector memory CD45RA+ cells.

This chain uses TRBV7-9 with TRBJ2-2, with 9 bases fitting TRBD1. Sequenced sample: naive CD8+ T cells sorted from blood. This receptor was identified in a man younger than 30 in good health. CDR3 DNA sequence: TGTGCCAGCAGCTCACCTTCCGGGACAGGGATAGACACCGGGGAGCTGTTTTTT. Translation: CASSSPSGTGIDTGELFF.